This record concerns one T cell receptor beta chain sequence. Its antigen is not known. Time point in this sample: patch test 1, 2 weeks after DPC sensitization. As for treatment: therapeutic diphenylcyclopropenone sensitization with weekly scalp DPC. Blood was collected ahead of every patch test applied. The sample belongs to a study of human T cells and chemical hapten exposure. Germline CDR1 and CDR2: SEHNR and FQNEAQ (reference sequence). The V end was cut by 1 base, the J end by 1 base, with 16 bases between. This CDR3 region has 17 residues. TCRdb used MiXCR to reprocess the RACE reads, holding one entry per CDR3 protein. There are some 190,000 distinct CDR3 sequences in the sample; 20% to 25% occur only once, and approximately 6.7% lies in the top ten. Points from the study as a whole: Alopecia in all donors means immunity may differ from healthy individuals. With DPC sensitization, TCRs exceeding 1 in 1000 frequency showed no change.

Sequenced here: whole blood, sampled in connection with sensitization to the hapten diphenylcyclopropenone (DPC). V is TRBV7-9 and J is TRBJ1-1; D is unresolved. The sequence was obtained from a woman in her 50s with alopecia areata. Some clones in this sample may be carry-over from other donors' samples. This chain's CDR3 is CASSLGFSGLQNTEAFF. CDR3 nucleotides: TGTGCCAGCAGCTTAGGGTTCTCCGGGTTGCAGAACACTGAAGCTTTCTTT.